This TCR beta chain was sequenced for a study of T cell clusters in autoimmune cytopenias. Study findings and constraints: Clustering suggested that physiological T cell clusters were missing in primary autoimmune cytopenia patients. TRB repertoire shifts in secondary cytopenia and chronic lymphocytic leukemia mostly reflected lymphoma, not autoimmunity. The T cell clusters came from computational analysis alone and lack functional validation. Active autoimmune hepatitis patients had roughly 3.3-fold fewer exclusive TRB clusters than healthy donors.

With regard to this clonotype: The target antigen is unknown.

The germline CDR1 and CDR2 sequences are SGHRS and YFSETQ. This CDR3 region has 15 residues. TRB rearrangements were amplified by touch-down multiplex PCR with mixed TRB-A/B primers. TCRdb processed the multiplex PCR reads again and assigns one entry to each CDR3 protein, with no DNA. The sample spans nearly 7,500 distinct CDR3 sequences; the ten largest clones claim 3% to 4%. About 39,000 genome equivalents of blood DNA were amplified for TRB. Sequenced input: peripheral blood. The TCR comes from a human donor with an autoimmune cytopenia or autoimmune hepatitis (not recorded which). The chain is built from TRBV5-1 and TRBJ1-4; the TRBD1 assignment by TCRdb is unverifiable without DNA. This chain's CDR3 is CASSPGDRGAEKLFF.